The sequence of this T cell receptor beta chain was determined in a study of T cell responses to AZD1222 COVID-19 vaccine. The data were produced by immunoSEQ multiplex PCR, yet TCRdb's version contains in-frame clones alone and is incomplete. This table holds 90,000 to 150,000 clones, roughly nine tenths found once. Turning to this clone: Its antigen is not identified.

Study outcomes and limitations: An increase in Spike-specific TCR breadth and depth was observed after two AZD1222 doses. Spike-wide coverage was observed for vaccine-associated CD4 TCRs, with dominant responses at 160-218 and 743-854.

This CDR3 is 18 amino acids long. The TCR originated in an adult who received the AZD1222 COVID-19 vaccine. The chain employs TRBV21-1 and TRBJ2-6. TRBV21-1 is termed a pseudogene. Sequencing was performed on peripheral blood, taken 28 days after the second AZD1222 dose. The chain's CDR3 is CASSFGLPSLGRANVLTF. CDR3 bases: TGTGCCAGCAGCTTCGGGCTTCCGTCCCTGGGGAGGGCCAACGTCCTGACTTTC.